A selection of T cell receptor beta chains follows, all from one sample in a study of blood T cell repertoires in COVID-19. Assay used: immunoSEQ multiplex PCR; TCRdb lists only in-frame clones, some missing. The sample has approximately 250,000 clones, almost 85% seen once; the top ten hold 5.1%. The specimen sequenced was peripheral blood. Receptors originate from a man aged 50-59 years with COVID-19, enrolled during active disease. The CDR3 runs from the conserved cysteine through the conserved F or W. Fields, in order: J gene, clone size, D gene, V gene, CDR3 protein, CDR3 DNA. D genes are given only for firm matches. Not all rows give a size; the values are once, few, many and, for expanded clones, a class.

TRBJ2-5 once NA TRBV5-4 CASSARETKGYETQYF TGTGCCAGCAGCGCCAGAGAAACTAAGGGGTACGAGACCCAGTACTTC
TRBJ2-1 NA NA TRBV14 CASSPGLGGGQFF TGTGCCAGCAGCCCCGGACTGGGAGGGGGACAGTTCTTC
TRBJ1-3 NA NA TRBV5-1 CASSLVSGAGNTIYF TGCGCCAGCAGCTTGGTTTCAGGGGCTGGAAACACCATATATTTT
TRBJ1-2 NA NA TRBV3-1/TRBV3-2 CASSQSEVDGYTF TGTGCCAGCAGCCAATCGGAGGTGGATGGCTACACCTTC
TRBJ1-2 NA TRBD1 TRBV28 CASSLPGQGVGGYTF TGTGCCAGCAGTTTACCGGGACAGGGGGTGGGTGGCTACACCTTC
TRBJ2-1 NA TRBD1 TRBV7-9 CASSLRQGTYNEQFF TGTGCCAGCAGCCTTCGACAGGGGACGTACAATGAGCAGTTCTTC
TRBJ1-4 NA NA TRBV5-5 CASTSWGTYEKLFF TGTGCCAGCACCTCTTGGGGGACATATGAAAAACTGTTTTTT
TRBJ1-2 NA NA TRBV21-1 CASSKAAVLRGTNYGYTF TGTGCCAGCAGCAAAGCGGCAGTATTACGGGGGACTAACTATGGCTACACCTTC
TRBJ2-5 once TRBD2 TRBV7-3 CASSLAGGPSETQYF TGTGCCAGCAGCTTAGCGGGGGGGCCGTCAGAGACCCAGTACTTC
TRBJ2-1 NA TRBD2 TRBV5-4 CASSLGEGFYNEQFF TGTGCCAGCAGCCTGGGGGAGGGGTTTTACAATGAGCAGTTCTTC
TRBJ2-1 NA TRBD2 TRBV10-2 CASSESFSGGADEQFF TGCGCCAGCAGTGAGTCATTTAGCGGGGGGGCCGATGAGCAGTTCTTC
TRBJ2-5 NA NA TRBV6-6 CASSYSSGERTQYF TGTGCCAGCAGTTACTCGAGTGGAGAGCGGACCCAGTACTTC
TRBJ2-5 NA NA TRBV11-2 CAAGRGETQYF TGTGCCGCAGGCAGGGGAGAGACCCAGTACTTC
TRBJ2-5 NA NA TRBV5-1 CASTRGQKETQYF TGCGCCAGCACCCGCGGACAGAAAGAGACCCAGTACTTC
TRBJ1-6 once NA TRBV7-2 CASGAVPESPLHF TGTGCCAGCGGGGCAGTCCCTGAATCACCCCTCCACTTT
TRBJ1-1 few NA TRBV9 CASSVGGYTEAFF TGTGCCAGCAGCGTAGGCGGATACACTGAAGCTTTCTTT
TRBJ1-1 NA TRBD1 TRBV5-1 CASSPEDRGNTEAFF TGCGCCAGCAGCCCAGAGGACAGGGGGAACACTGAAGCTTTCTTT
TRBJ2-7 NA NA TRBV11-2 CASRQGTRVEQYF TGTGCCAGCAGACAGGGGACTAGAGTCGAGCAGTACTTC
TRBJ1-4 NA NA TRBV6-1 CASSDSGNNEKLFF TGTGCCAGCAGTGATTCAGGGAATAATGAAAAACTGTTTTTT
TRBJ1-1 NA NA TRBV30 CAWSVLSSGGATEAFF TGTGCCTGGAGTGTACTATCGTCGGGAGGTGCGACTGAAGCTTTCTTT
TRBJ1-5 NA NA TRBV9 CASSVDAGHANQPQHF TGTGCCAGCAGCGTAGACGCAGGCCACGCCAATCAGCCCCAGCATTTT
TRBJ2-7 NA TRBD1 TRBV19 CASSILGTVGEQYF TGTGCCAGTAGTATCCTTGGGACAGTTGGCGAGCAGTACTTC
TRBJ1-4 NA TRBD1 TRBV18 CASSPRFVTGQEKLFF TGTGCCAGCTCACCACGATTTGTGACAGGGCAGGAAAAACTGTTTTTT
TRBJ1-3 NA NA TRBV7-8 CASSQDIDLGNTIYF TGTGCCAGCAGCCAGGACATTGATCTTGGAAACACCATATATTTT
TRBJ1-2 NA TRBD1 TRBV7-9 CASSLGTGTLGYGYTF TGTGCCAGCAGCTTAGGGACAGGAACCCTAGGCTATGGCTACACCTTC
TRBJ2-2 NA TRBD2 TRBV30 CAWSSGAGVTGELFF TGTGCCTGGAGTAGTGGGGCGGGGGTCACCGGGGAGCTGTTTTTT
TRBJ1-4 NA TRBD1 TRBV7-2 CASSLTTGGWEKLFF TGTGCCAGCAGCCTGACGACAGGGGGCTGGGAAAAACTGTTTTTT
TRBJ2-7 NA TRBD1 TRBV18 CASSPGQGHYEQYF TGTGCCAGCTCCCCGGGACAGGGACACTACGAGCAGTACTTC
TRBJ2-3 NA NA TRBV5-1 CASSPRVGRTDTQYF TGCGCCAGCAGCCCGCGGGTCGGACGCACAGATACGCAGTATTTT
TRBJ1-2 few TRBD1 TRBV19 CASTRTGSYGYTF TGTGCCAGTACCAGGACAGGGAGCTATGGCTACACCTTC
TRBJ1-4 NA TRBD1 TRBV29-1 CSGRDSGSEKLFF TGCAGCGGGAGGGACAGTGGATCTGAAAAACTGTTTTTT
TRBJ2-7 once NA TRBV2 CASTRTLSSYEQYF TGTGCCAGCACTCGGACTCTCAGCTCCTACGAGCAGTACTTC